This T cell receptor (beta chain) was documented in a study of blood T cell repertoires in COVID-19. Study overall: COVID-19 samples collected from the United States, Italy and Spain covered acute and convalescent phases. T cells, B-cell-depleted T cells, or PBMCs provided the cDNA or gDNA that served as material.

Cohort 3 donors were reported recovered after two negative PCRs, clearance, or symptom resolution. Trimming pared 3 bases from V and 7 bases from J, leaving 12 bases between. The CDR3 runs to 13 residues. Per germline, CDR1 MNHEY and CDR2 SMNVEV (reference sequence). Data came from immunoSEQ multiplex PCR; TCRdb stores just in-frame clones and leaves some out. There are a few hundred thousand clones in the sample; approximately 87% occur only once, and roughly 1.9% lies in the top ten. The sample comprised PBMCs or T cells enriched from blood (not recorded which). The sequence came from a woman between 40 and 50 years old who had recovered from COVID-19. The V and J genes are TRBV27 and TRBJ1-2; a weak D match, TRBD1 (5 bases). As DNA, the CDR3 is TGTGCCAGCAGTTTTCGGGGGGTTGGTGGCTACACCTTC. This sequence encodes CASSFRGVGGYTF.